This T cell receptor beta chain was sequenced during a study of blood T cell repertoires in COVID-19 (dated by TCRdb to 2020 to 2021). Study-wide context: The collaborator samples originated in the United States, Italy and Spain and spanned the acute and convalescent phases of COVID-19. The prospective study material was composed of cDNA or gDNA derived from T cells, B-cell-depleted T cells, or PBMCs. The dataset comprised deeply sampled blood TCRbeta repertoires from subjects exposed to, actively infected with, or recovered from COVID-19. The repertoires were made available in a free public database intended to serve as a resource for research on the immune response to SARS-CoV-2. The samples were drawn from two sources: the first 160 participants of the ongoing ImmuneRACE study, and 1,254 subjects contributed by 6 global collaborators. A de-identified subject ID, COVID-19 status, age in years and sex were almost always included in the sample metadata. HLA class I and class II types, where available, came from metadata supplied by the sample provider rather than from assay-based typing. Study-wide findings and limitations: The quantity of clinical and demographic metadata differed by source and by participant and was supplied without curation.

As concerns this clone: It has no known antigen specificity. No much larger clone exists at a distance of one base, and base qualities are not known.

Reading from cysteine to phenylalanine, the CDR3 counts 16 amino acids. The sequence is cut down to CDR3 DNA, 48 bases in frame from base 1. From a lookup of the germline V gene (reference sequence), CDR1 and CDR2 are SEHNR and FQNEAQ. V is pruned by 5 bases and J by 5 bases, leaving 11 bases of the junction without a gene match. The immunoSEQ Assay, a bias-controlled multiplex PCR, was used to amplify TCRbeta CDR3 regions from genomic DNA. The study's own analysis went as follows. The number of nucleated cells in each sample was estimated by amplification of reference gene primers within the assay. To quantify the absolute abundance of each unique TCRbeta CDR3 rearrangement, sequence reads were collapsed and filtered. Productive Simpson clonality was computed per sample as the square root of Simpson's diversity index over productive rearrangements. In TCRdb, the immuneACCESS table is reduced to in-frame sequences with V and J assigned. These tables do not hold every clone; where another copy was compared, an unresolved V gene accounts for under half, and the others remain unexplained. V, J and clone size are taken as reported in that table, and D and trimming were inferred from the DNA itself. The sample table shows about 210,000 clones, and over 80% are seen once. 10% of the sample is held by the ten biggest clonotypes.

Participants in the prospective study were enrolled through a virtual design, were aged about 18 to 90 years, and lived in 24 United States geographic areas. In the prospective study, participants were assigned to cohorts based on the clinical history participants reported in a screening survey and a study questionnaire. Mobile phlebotomists in the prospective study collected whole blood, serum and a nasopharyngeal or oropharyngeal swab from every participant. Over a roughly 2-month period, participants in the prospective study had the option of providing additional blood draws and questionnaires. Prospective study blood samples were shipped either frozen or at room temperature before DNA extraction.

Sequencing was carried out using PBMCs or T cells enriched from blood (not recorded which). Recombination connected TRBV7-9 to TRBJ2-1; 8 bases in between match TRBD2. The clonotype comes from a man aged 18 to 29 with acute COVID-19. The nucleotides read TGTGCCAGCAGCCTCACAAGCGGGAGTCGGAACAATGAGCAGTTCTTC. Its protein product is CASSLTSGSRNNEQFF. With all but the CDR3 taken from the reference TRBV7-9 and TRBJ2-1 genes, the full variable domain is: DTGVSQNPRHKITKRGQNVTFRCDPISEHNRLYWYRQTLGQGPEFLTYFQNEAQLEKSRLLSDRFSAERPKGSFSTLEIQRTEQGDSAMYLCASSLTSGSRNNEQFFGPGTRLTVL.